This T cell receptor beta chain was profiled in a study of multiple sclerosis patients with progressive multifocal leukoencephalopathy. The survey-level immunoSEQ assay was used. TCRdb's copy holds only in-frame clones and misses some; the assay was immunoSEQ multiplex PCR. The top ten hold 1.5% of the sample, which has fewer than 35,000 clones, 89% seen once. Time point in this sample: before natalizumab initiation. V lost 5 bases and J lost 4, with 6 bases in between. This CDR3 is built from 11 residues. Germline CDR1 is SGHTA and CDR2 is FQGNSA. The clonotype was recovered from a human donor with multiple sclerosis. The rearrangement links TRBV7-2 to TRBJ2-7; D not certain. Material for sequencing was PBMCs. The DNA for the CDR3 is TGTGCCAGCAGCCCCCATTACGAGCAGTACTTC. Translated, it gives CASSPHYEQYF.